These 8 T cell receptor beta chains came from one sample sequenced in a study of blood T cell repertoires in COVID-19. Method: immunoSEQ multiplex PCR; TCRdb's copy keeps in-frame clones and lacks some. The sample lists about 110,000 clones; 75% to 90% were seen once. The sample was peripheral blood. Receptors originate from a woman of 80 years or more with acute or convalescent COVID-19.

J is TRBJ2-7 and V is TRBV7-8, with 9 bases identical to TRBD1. Per germline, CDR1 SGHVS and CDR2 FQNEAQ. After removal of 1 base from V and 3 bases from J, the junction contained 7 bases not matched to a gene. The CDR3 has 16 amino acids. Here the CDR3 DNA reads TGTGCCAGCAGCTTAGAATCGGGACAGGGAGGCTACGAGCAGTACTTC. This codes for CASSLESGQGGYEQYF.

The chain couples TRBV3-1 (or the pseudogene TRBV3-2) to TRBJ1-1; D is ambiguous. The CDR3 extends over 14 amino acids. Germline assignment: CDR1 LGHDT and CDR2 YNNKEL (reference sequence). Deletions cut 4 bases from V and 0 bases from J, with 9 bases between. The CDR3 spells CASSLQQMNTEAFF. CDR3 bases: TGTGCCAGCAGCCTCCAACAGATGAACACTGAAGCTTTCTTT.

This clone was counted once. The rearrangement links TRBV12-3 or TRBV12-4 to TRBJ1-5; D not resolved. The CDR3 is 12 amino acids. The V end lost 3 bases, the J end lost 6 bases, and 6 bases lay between the germline ends. CDR3 sequence: CASSLGPQPQHF. DNA for the CDR3: TGTGCCAGCAGTTTGGGCCCTCAGCCCCAGCATTTT.

This chain connects TRBV2 to TRBJ2-5; tentative D call: TRBD1 (5 bases). CDR1 and CDR2 (germline): SNHLY, FYNNEI. V lost 7 bases and J 5 bases, leaving 11 bases between the germline ends. CDR3 size: 12 residues. The CDR3, as DNA: TGTGCCAGCACAGGGTTAGGGGAGACCCAGTACTTC. Its translation: CASTGLGETQYF.

Comment on this clone: A read error may account for a junction end that differs from germline. The gene calls are TRBV13 and TRBJ2-7; TRBD1 agrees at 11 bases. The CDR3 runs to 14 residues. Germline V gene lookup returns CDR1 PRHDT and CDR2 FYEKMQ (reference sequence). As DNA, the CDR3 is TGTGCCAGCAGCCTAGGACAGGGGGCGCGGGAGCAGTACTTC. Protein: CASSLGQGAREQYF.

J is TRBJ2-1 and V is TRBV11-2; possibly TRBD2 for D (6 bases). The V gene's germline CDR1 is SGHAT and CDR2 FQNNGV. This CDR3 is 14 amino acids long. V was pared by 2 bases and J by 5 bases, with 10 bases between. CDR3 protein: CASSLRGGNNEQFF. In DNA form, the CDR3 reads TGTGCCAGCAGCTTACGGGGCGGGAACAATGAGCAGTTCTTC.

The CDR3, as DNA: TGTGCCAGCACGGGGGGTTTCACAGATACGCAGTATTTT. Protein sequence: CASTGGFTDTQYF. V usage is TRBV2 and J usage is TRBJ2-3; TRBD2 agrees at 7 bases. V trimming: 7 bases; J trimming: 2 bases; junction bases outside the gene matches: 3. This CDR3 spans 13 amino acids. Germline V lookup: CDR1 SNHLY, CDR2 FYNNEI.

Of note for this clone: This sample also contains other DNA sequences that code for the same CDR3. The V and J genes are TRBV20-1 and TRBJ2-7; D unclear. The germline gives CDR1 DFQATT, CDR2 SNEGSKA (reference sequence). Trimming removed 2 bases from V and 4 bases from J, with 6 bases in between. This CDR3 contains 11 residues. The chain's CDR3 is CSARSGYEQYF. CDR3 nucleotides: TGCAGTGCTAGATCGGGTTACGAGCAGTACTTC.